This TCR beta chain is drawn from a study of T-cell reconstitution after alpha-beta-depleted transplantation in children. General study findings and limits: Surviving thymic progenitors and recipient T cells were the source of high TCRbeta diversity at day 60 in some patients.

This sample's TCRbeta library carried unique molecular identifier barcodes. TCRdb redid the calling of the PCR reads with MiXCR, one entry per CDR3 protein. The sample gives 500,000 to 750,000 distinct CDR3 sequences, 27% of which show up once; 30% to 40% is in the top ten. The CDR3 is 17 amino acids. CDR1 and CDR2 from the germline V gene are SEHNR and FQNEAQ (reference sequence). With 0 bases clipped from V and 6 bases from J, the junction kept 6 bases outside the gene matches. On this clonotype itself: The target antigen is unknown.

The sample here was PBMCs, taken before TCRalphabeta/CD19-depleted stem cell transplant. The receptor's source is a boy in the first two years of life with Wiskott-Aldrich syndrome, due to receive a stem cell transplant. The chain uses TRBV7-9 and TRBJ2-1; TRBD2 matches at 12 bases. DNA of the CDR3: TGTGCCAGCAGCTTAGCGCTTACTAGCGGGAGGCCCAATGAGCAGTTCTTC. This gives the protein CASSLALTSGRPNEQFF.